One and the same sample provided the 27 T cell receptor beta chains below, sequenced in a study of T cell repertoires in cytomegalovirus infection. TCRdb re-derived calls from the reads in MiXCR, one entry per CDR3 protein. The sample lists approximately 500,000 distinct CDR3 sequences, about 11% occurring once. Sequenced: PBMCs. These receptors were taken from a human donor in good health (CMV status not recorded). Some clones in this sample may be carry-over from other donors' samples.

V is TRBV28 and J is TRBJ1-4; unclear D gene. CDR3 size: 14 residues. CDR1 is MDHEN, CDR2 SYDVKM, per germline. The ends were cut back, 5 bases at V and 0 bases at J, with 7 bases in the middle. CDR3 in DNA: TGTGCCAGCAGTGAGGGTTCAACTAATGAAAAACTGTTTTTT. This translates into CASSEGSTNEKLFF.

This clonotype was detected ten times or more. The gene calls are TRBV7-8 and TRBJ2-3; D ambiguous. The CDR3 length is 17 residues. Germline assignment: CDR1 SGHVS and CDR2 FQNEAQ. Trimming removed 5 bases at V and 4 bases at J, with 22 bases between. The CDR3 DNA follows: TGTGCCAGCAGCGCGGAAGAACCGGGCTACGTGGCAGATACGCAGTATTTT. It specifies CASSAEEPGYVADTQYF.

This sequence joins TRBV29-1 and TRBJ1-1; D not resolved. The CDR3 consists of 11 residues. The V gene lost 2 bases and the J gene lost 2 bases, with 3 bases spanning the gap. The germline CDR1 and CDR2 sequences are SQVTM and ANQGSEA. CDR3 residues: CSVEYNTEAFF. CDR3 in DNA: TGCAGCGTTGAATATAACACTGAAGCTTTCTTT.

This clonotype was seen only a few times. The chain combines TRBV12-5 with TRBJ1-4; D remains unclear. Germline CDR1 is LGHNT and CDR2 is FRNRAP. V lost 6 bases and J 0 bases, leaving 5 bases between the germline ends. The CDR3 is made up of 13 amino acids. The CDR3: CASGRATNEKLFF. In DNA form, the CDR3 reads TGTGCTAGTGGAAGGGCAACTAATGAAAAACTGTTTTTT.

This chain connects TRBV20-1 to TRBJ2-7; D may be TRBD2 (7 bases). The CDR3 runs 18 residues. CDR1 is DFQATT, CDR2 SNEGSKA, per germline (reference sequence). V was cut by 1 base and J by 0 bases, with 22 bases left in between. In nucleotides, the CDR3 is TGCAGTGCTAGAGGTGTCGGGGGGCCGGGTAGGATCTCCTACGAGCAGTACTTC. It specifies CSARGVGGPGRISYEQYF.

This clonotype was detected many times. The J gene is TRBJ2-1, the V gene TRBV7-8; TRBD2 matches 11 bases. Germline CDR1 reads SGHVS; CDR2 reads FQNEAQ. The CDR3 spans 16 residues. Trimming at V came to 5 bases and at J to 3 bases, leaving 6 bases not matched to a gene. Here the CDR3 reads CASSPLLAGVYNEQFF. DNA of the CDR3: TGTGCCAGCAGCCCCTTACTAGCGGGAGTCTACAATGAGCAGTTCTTC.

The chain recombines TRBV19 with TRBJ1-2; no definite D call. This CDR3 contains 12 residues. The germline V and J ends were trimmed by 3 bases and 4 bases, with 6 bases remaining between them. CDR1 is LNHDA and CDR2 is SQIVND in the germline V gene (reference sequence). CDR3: CASSIKTYGYTF. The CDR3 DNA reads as TGTGCCAGTAGTATCAAGACCTATGGCTACACCTTC.

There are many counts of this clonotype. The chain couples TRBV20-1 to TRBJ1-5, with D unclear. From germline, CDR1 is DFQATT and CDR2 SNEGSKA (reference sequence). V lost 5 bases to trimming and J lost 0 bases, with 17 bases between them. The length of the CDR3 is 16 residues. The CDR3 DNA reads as TGCAGTGCTTACCCCCTAAGGGCCCATAGCAATCAGCCCCAGCATTTT. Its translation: CSAYPLRAHSNQPQHF.

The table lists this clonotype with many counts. The CDR3 region is CSGGNEKLFF. Written as DNA, the CDR3 is TGCAGCGGGGGGAATGAAAAACTGTTTTTT. This chain links TRBV29-1 with TRBJ1-4; tentative D call: TRBD1 (5 bases). Trimming shortened V by 7 bases and J by 5 bases, and 5 bases separated the two germline ends. The CDR3 is 10 residues long. CDR1 SQVTM and CDR2 ANQGSEA come from the germline V gene.

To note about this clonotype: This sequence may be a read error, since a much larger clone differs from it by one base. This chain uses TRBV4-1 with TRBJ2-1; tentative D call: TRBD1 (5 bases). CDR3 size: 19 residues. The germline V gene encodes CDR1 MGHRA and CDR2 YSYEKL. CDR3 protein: CACSQGVWFQGFPYNEQFF. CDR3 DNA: TGCGCCTGCAGCCAAGGGGTATGGTTTCAGGGATTCCCCTACAATGAGCAGTTCTTC.

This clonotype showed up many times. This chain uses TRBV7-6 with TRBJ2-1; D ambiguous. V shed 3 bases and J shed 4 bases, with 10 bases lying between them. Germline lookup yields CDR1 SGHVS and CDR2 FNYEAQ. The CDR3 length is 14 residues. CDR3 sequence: CASSFSSRYNEQFF. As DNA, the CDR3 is TGTGCCAGCAGCTTCTCTTCAAGGTACAATGAGCAGTTCTTC.

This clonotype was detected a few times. The CDR3 region is CASSQGLENIQETQYF. Written as DNA, the CDR3 is TGTGCCAGCAGCCAAGGTTTGGAGAACATCCAAGAGACCCAGTACTTC. The rearrangement uses TRBV3-1 and TRBJ2-5; no definite D call. Trimming took off 1 base at V and 1 base at J, with 13 bases between the two ends. The CDR3 has 16 amino acids. Germline lookup yields CDR1 LGHDT and CDR2 YNNKEL (reference sequence).

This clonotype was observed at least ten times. The CDR3 loop reads CASSPVGVDGYTF. The CDR3 coding sequence is TGTGCCAGCAGCCCTGTGGGGGTTGATGGCTACACCTTC. The V and J genes are TRBV12-3 or TRBV12-4 and TRBJ1-2, with D possibly TRBD1 on 5 matching bases. Trimming cost V 6 bases and J 6 bases, with 14 bases left between them. CDR3 length: 13 residues.

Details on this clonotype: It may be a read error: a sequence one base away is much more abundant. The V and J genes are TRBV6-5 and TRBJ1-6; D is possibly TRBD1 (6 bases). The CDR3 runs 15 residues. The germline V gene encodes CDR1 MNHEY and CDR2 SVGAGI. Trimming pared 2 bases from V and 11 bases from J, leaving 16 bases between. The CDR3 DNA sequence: TGTGCCAGCAGTTACACGAGCAGGGGTGGGACACCCCTCCACTTT. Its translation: CASSYTSRGGTPLHF.

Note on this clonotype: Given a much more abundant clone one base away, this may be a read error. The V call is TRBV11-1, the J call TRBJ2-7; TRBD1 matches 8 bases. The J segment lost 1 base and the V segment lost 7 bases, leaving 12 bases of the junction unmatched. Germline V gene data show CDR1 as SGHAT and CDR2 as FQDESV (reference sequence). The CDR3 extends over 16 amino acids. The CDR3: CASNYYGQGESYEQYF. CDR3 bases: TGTGCCAGCAACTACTACGGACAGGGCGAATCCTACGAGCAGTACTTC.

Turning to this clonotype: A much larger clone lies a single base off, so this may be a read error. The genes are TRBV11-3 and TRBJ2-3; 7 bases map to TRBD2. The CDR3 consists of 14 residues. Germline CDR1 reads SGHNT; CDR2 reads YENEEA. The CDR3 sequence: CASSPGGSTATQYF. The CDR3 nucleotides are TGTGCCAGCAGCCCCGGGGGGAGCACAGCTACGCAGTATTTT.

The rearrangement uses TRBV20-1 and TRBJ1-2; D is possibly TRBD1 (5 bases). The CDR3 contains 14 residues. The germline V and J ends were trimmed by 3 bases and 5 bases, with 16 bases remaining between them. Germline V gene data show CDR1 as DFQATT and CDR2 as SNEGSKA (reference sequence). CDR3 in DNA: TGCAGTGCTAGGGGGGACGCAGTGGAGTATGGCTACACCTTC. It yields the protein CSARGDAVEYGYTF.

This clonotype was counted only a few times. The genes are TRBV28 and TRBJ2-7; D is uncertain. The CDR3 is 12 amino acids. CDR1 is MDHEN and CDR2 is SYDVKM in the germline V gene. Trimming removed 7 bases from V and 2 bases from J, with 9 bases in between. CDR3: CASTPGPYEQYF. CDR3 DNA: TGTGCCAGCACCCCGGGTCCCTACGAGCAGTACTTC.

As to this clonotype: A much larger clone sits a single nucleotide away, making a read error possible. CDR3 in amino acids: CASRLGREGEQFF. The CDR3 DNA reads TGTGCCAGCAGACTCGGGCGGGAGGGTGAGCAGTTCTTC. The rearrangement joins TRBV27 to TRBJ2-1, with 9 nucleotides matching TRBD2. Per the germline V gene, CDR1 is MNHEY and CDR2 is SMNVEV (reference sequence). The CDR3 is 13 amino acids. Unmatched junction bases numbered 6, after V lost 6 bases and J lost 9 bases.

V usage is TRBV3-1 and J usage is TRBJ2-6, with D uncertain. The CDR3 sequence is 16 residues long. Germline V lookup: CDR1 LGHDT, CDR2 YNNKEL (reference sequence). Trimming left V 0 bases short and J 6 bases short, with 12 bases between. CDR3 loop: CASSQDGKALANVLTF. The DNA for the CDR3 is TGTGCCAGCAGCCAAGACGGAAAGGCCCTGGCCAACGTCCTGACTTTC.

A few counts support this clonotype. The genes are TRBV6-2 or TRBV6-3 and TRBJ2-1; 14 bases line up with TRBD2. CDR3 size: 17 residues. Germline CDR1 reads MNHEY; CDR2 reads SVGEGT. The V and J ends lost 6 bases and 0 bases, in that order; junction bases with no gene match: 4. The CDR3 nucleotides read TGTGCCAGCAGGGGACTAGCGGGAGCCCACTCCTACAATGAGCAGTTCTTC. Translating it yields CASRGLAGAHSYNEQFF.

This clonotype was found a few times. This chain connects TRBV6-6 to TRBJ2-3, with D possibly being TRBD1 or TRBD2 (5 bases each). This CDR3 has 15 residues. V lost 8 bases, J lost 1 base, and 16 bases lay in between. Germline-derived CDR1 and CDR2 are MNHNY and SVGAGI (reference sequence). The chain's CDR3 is CASQNGDPRTDTQYF. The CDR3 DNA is TGTGCCAGCCAGAACGGGGACCCGCGCACAGATACGCAGTATTTT.

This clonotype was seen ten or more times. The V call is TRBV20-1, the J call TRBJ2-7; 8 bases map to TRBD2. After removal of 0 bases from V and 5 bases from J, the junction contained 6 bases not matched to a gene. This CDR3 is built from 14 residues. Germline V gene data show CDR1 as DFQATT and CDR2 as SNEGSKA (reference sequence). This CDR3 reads CSARERLAGHEQYF. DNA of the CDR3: TGCAGTGCTAGAGAAAGATTAGCGGGACACGAGCAGTACTTC.

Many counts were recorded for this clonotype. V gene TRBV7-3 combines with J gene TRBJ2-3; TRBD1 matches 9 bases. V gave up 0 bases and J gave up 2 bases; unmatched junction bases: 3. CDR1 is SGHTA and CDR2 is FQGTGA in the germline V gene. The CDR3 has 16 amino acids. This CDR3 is CASSLTRDRATDTQYF. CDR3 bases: TGTGCCAGCAGCTTAACCCGGGACAGGGCCACAGATACGCAGTATTTT.

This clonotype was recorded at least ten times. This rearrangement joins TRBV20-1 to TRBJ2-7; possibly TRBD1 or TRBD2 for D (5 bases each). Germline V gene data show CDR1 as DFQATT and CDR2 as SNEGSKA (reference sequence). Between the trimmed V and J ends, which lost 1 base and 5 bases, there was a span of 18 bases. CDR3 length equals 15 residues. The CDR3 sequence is CSARGTTDTRDEQYF. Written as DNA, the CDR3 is TGCAGTGCTAGAGGGACAACCGACACGAGGGACGAGCAGTACTTC.

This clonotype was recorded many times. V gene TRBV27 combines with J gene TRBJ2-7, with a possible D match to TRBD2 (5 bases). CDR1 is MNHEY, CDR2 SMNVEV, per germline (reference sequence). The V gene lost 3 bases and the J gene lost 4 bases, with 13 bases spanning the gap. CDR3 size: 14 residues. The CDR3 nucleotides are TGTGCCAGCAGTTTGAGCGGTAGTGAGTACGAGCAGTACTTC. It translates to CASSLSGSEYEQYF.

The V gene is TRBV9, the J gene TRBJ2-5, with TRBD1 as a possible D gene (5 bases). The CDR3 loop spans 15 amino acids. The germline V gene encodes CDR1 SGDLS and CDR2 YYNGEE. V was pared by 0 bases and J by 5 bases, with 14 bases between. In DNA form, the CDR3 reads TGTGCCAGCAGCGTAGGGGTGGGGCGGCGGGAGACCCAGTACTTC. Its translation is CASSVGVGRRETQYF.